The rows below give T cell receptor beta chains drawn from one sample of a study of T cells in Graves' hyperthyroidism and ophthalmopathy. One entry per CDR3 protein, called by TCRdb with MiXCR from the multiplex PCR reads. The sample includes hundreds of thousands of distinct CDR3 sequences, more than 15% seen only once; the top ten take roughly 3%. The sequencing input was blood. The source is a woman in her forties with Graves' ophthalmopathy. The CDR3 runs from the conserved cysteine through the conserved F or W. D genes are given only for firm matches. The size of a clone is reported for some rows only, either as once, few or many, or as a class for expanded clones.

d_call	v_call	clone_size	j_call	cdr3_aa	cdr3_nt
TRBD1	TRBV6-1	few	TRBJ2-2	CASSEGGDRVSGELFF	TGTGCCAGCAGTGAAGGCGGGGACAGGGTGTCCGGGGAGCTGTTTTTT
-	TRBV12-3/TRBV12-4	many	TRBJ2-1	CASSLPGRNEQFF	TGTGCCAGCAGTTTACCAGGGAGGAATGAGCAGTTCTTC
-	TRBV28	few	TRBJ1-4	CASSLEAGIREKLFF	TGTGCCAGCAGCCTAGAGGCAGGGATTAGAGAAAAACTGTTTTTT
TRBD2	TRBV6-2/TRBV6-3	few	TRBJ2-3	CASKREGTDTQYF	TGTGCCAGCAAACGGGAGGGCACAGATACGCAGTATTTT
TRBD2	TRBV7-9	many	TRBJ2-1	CASSGRGGSGRVSYNEQFF	TGTGCCAGCAGCGGTCGAGGGGGTAGCGGGAGGGTCTCCTACAATGAGCAGTTCTTC
-	TRBV7-6	few	TRBJ2-1	CASSLMSGSYNEQFF	TGTGCCAGCAGCTTAATGTCCGGATCCTACAATGAGCAGTTCTTC
-	TRBV27	few	TRBJ2-2	CASIDSNTGELFF	TGTGCCAGCATTGACAGTAACACCGGGGAGCTGTTTTTT
-	TRBV7-3	-	TRBJ2-2	CASSYQGGGELFF	TGTGCCAGCAGCTACCAGGGAGGCGGGGAGCTGTTTTTT
TRBD2	TRBV2	-	TRBJ2-7	CASSEGLAPLSYEQYF	TGTGCCAGCAGTGAAGGACTAGCTCCCCTTAGCTACGAGCAGTACTTC
-	TRBV11-2	many	TRBJ1-4	CASSLGPFGQTGLEKLFF	TGTGCCAGCAGCTTAGGCCCCTTCGGACAGACTGGCCTTGAAAAACTGTTTTTT
-	TRBV6-6	few	TRBJ2-1	CASSYDTRVVEQFF	TGTGCCAGCAGTTACGATACTAGAGTGGTTGAGCAGTTCTTC
-	TRBV12-3/TRBV12-4	many	TRBJ2-3	CASGRGTDTQYF	TGTGCCAGCGGCCGGGGCACAGATACGCAGTATTTT
-	TRBV20-1	-	TRBJ2-7	CSARLGASVTYEQYF	TGCAGTGCTAGGCTCGGGGCTAGCGTCACCTACGAGCAGTACTTC
TRBD1	TRBV3-1	-	TRBJ2-4	CASSPVGRGAKNIQYF	TGTGCCAGCAGCCCCGTAGGCAGGGGGGCCAAAAACATTCAGTACTTC
-	TRBV6-1	-	TRBJ1-3	CASSPRPLLRPTNGGNTIYF	TGTGCCAGCAGCCCCCGACCTCTCCTGCGACCAACGAACGGGGGAAACACCATATATTTT
TRBD1	TRBV6-9	-	TRBJ1-4	CASSYGDRDYEKLFF	TGTGCCAGCAGTTATGGGGACAGAGATTATGAAAAACTGTTTTTT
-	TRBV3-1	few	TRBJ2-7	CASSQESASTYEQYF	TGTGCCAGCAGCCAAGAGTCTGCCAGCACCTACGAGCAGTACTTC
TRBD1	TRBV20-1	-	TRBJ1-2	CSAGSKDRLEGYTF	TGCAGTGCTGGCTCCAAGGACAGGTTGGAGGGCTACACCTTC
TRBD2	TRBV6-1	once	TRBJ2-3	CASSEAPGGLAGGRKADTQYF	TGTGCCAGCAGTGAAGCTCCTGGGGGACTAGCGGGGGGGCGGAAGGCAGATACGCAGTATTTT
-	TRBV5-1	-	TRBJ2-1	CASSSGGFSYNEQFF	TGCGCCAGCAGCTCCGGGGGATTCTCCTACAATGAGCAGTTCTTC
TRBD1	TRBV7-7	few	TRBJ1-1	CASSPNQGGEAFF	TGTGCTAGCAGCCCTAATCAGGGGGGTGAAGCTTTCTTT
-	TRBV2	-	TRBJ1-2	CASSDWQWRGYTF	TGTGCCAGCAGTGACTGGCAGTGGCGGGGCTACACCTTC
-	TRBV2	many	TRBJ1-5	CASRYRSNQPQHF	TGTGCCAGCAGATACAGGAGCAATCAGCCCCAGCATTTT
TRBD2	TRBV20-1	many	TRBJ2-7	CSATVGRALGEQYF	TGCAGTGCTACGGTCGGGAGGGCCCTGGGAGAGCAGTACTTC
-	TRBV7-2	many	TRBJ1-1	CASSPRRTGNTEAFF	TGTGCCAGCAGCCCGCGTCGGACGGGGAACACTGAAGCTTTCTTT
-	TRBV20-1	many	TRBJ2-7	CSATTSNSAIPYEQYF	TGCAGTGCAACCACCTCGAATAGCGCTATCCCCTACGAGCAGTACTTC
-	TRBV5-1	-	TRBJ1-2	CASSSDGSYGYTF	TGCGCCAGCAGCTCGGACGGTTCTTATGGCTACACCTTC
TRBD1	TRBV7-8	-	TRBJ1-5	CASSRDSGRQPQHF	TGTGCCAGCAGCCGGGACAGTGGACGGCAGCCCCAGCATTTT
-	TRBV10-3	many	TRBJ2-7	CAISDQSPYEQYF	TGTGCCATCAGTGATCAGAGCCCCTACGAGCAGTACTTC
TRBD2	TRBV12-3/TRBV12-4	many	TRBJ2-7	CASSLRTSVAYEQYF	TGTGCCAGCAGCCTACGGACTAGCGTCGCCTACGAGCAGTACTTC
TRBD2	TRBV20-1	-	TRBJ2-3	CSARNRGLAGFNTQYF	TGCAGTGCTAGGAATCGGGGACTAGCGGGGTTCAATACGCAGTATTTT
-	TRBV5-4	few	TRBJ1-1	CASSLYQGLNTEAFF	TGTGCCAGCAGCTTGTATCAGGGGTTGAACACTGAAGCTTTCTTT
-	TRBV6-1	few	TRBJ1-2	CASSWGREYGYTF	TGTGCCAGCAGTTGGGGGCGGGAGTATGGCTACACCTTC
-	TRBV2	many	TRBJ1-5	CASKKGYSNQPQHF	TGTGCCAGCAAGAAGGGCTATAGCAATCAGCCCCAGCATTTT
-	TRBV2	many	TRBJ2-1	CASRGMAGAVGEQFF	TGTGCCAGCAGGGGGATGGCGGGGGCTGTCGGTGAGCAGTTCTTC
-	TRBV5-5	-	TRBJ2-2	CASSRDGTGELFF	TGTGCCAGCAGTCGGGACGGAACCGGGGAGCTGTTTTTT
TRBD1	TRBV6-2/TRBV6-3	-	TRBJ1-5	CASSARAGTGYIGNQPQHF	TGTGCCAGCAGCGCACGGGCCGGGACAGGATATATTGGCAATCAGCCCCAGCATTTT
-	TRBV19	-	TRBJ1-1	CASSMGTRGANTEAFF	TGTGCCAGTAGTATGGGGACAAGGGGGGCGAACACTGAAGCTTTCTTT
TRBD2	TRBV9	few	TRBJ2-2	CASRGSGNTGELFF	TGCGCCAGCCGCGGGAGTGGGAACACCGGGGAGCTGTTTTTT
TRBD2	TRBV6-1	few	TRBJ2-1	CASSDGGGVSRNEQFF	TGTGCCAGCAGTGATGGCGGGGGGGTCTCCCGGAATGAGCAGTTCTTC
TRBD1	TRBV5-1	once	TRBJ2-3	CASSTMLGTASRVEVTQYF	TGCGCCAGCAGCACTATGCTAGGGACAGCGTCGAGGGTAGAAGTGACGCAGTATTTT
TRBD1	TRBV7-9	-	TRBJ1-5	CASSLGGQFNQPQHF	TGTGCCAGCAGCTTAGGGGGACAGTTTAATCAGCCCCAGCATTTT
-	TRBV20-1	-	TRBJ2-3	CSAVGPGDTQYF	TGCAGTGCTGTTGGCCCGGGAGATACGCAGTATTTT
-	TRBV7-9	few	TRBJ2-1	CASSVMTASNEQFF	TGTGCCAGCAGCGTGATGACAGCTTCCAATGAGCAGTTCTTC
-	TRBV6-2/TRBV6-3	once	TRBJ2-4	CASLKTGSKNIQYF	TGTGCCAGTCTAAAGACAGGTTCCAAAAACATTCAGTACTTC
TRBD1	TRBV6-1	-	TRBJ2-3	CASRGQNTDTQYF	TGTGCCAGCAGGGGACAGAACACAGATACGCAGTATTTT
-	TRBV6-1	many	TRBJ1-1	CASSLTSPTGGEAFF	TGTGCCAGCAGCCTCACATCCCCGACCGGAGGTGAAGCTTTCTTT
-	TRBV7-8	few	TRBJ2-4	CASSLDDYRRDIQYF	TGTGCCAGCAGCTTAGATGACTACCGCAGGGACATTCAGTACTTC
TRBD1	TRBV2	many	TRBJ2-7	CASGTGAAREQYF	TGTGCCAGCGGTACAGGGGCAGCGCGTGAGCAGTACTTC